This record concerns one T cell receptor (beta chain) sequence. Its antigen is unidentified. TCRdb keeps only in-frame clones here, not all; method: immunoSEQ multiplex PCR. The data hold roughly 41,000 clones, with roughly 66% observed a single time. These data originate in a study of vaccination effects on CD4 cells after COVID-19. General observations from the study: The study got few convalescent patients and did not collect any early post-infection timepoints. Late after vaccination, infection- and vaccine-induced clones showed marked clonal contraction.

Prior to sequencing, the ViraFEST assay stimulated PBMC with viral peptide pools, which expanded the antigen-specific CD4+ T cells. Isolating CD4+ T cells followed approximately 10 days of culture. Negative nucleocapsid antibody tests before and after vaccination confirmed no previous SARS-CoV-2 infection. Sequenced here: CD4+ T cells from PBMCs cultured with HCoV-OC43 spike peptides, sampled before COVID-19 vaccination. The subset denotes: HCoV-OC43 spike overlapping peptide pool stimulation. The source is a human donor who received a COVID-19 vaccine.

CDR3 amino acids: CASSLVYQGAVGYTF. The CDR3 DNA reads as TGTGCCAGCAGCTTAGTTTACCAGGGGGCAGTTGGCTACACCTTC. This rearrangement joins TRBV7-9 to TRBJ1-2; the match to TRBD1 covers 8 bases. Germline values: CDR1 SEHNR, CDR2 FQNEAQ (reference sequence). CDR3 length equals 15 residues. V gave up 1 base and J gave up 7 bases; unmatched junction bases: 8. Full variable domain (rest looked up from reference TRBV7-9 and TRBJ1-2): DTGVSQNPRHKITKRGQNVTFRCDPISEHNRLYWYRQTLGQGPEFLTYFQNEAQLEKSRLLSDRFSAERPKGSFSTLEIQRTEQGDSAMYLCASSLVYQGAVGYTFGSGTRLTVV.